Each of the 9 T cell receptor beta chains below was sequenced from the same sample in a study of monozygotic twins with inflammatory bowel disease. TCRdb reprocessed the 5' RACE reads, with one entry per CDR3 protein and no DNA. The ten most abundant clones cover 2.5% to 3% of a sample with a few hundred thousand distinct CDR3 sequences. Sequencing was performed on blood. The receptors were sampled from a human donor with ulcerative colitis or Crohn's disease, or a healthy co-twin of an affected twin (not recorded which).

The gene calls are TRBV7-2 and TRBJ2-7; TCRdb selects TRBD1, and the lack of DNA leaves this call unchecked. The CDR3 runs 14 residues. Germline CDR1 SGHTA, CDR2 FQGNSA. CDR3 loop: CASSLGWGFYEQYF.

V is TRBV24-1 and J is TRBJ2-5; TCRdb gives TRBD1 as the D gene, but with no DNA this cannot be confirmed. CDR3 length equals 17 residues. Per germline, CDR1 KGHDR and CDR2 SFDVKD. CDR3 protein: CATSDSPGTGGEETQYF.

This chain links TRBV6-2 or TRBV6-3 with TRBJ1-3. Germline CDR1 is MNHEY and CDR2 is SVGEGT. CDR3 size: 13 residues. The CDR3 loop is CASTYSSGNTIYF.

The genes are TRBV5-1 and TRBJ2-2; the D call from TCRdb, TRBD1, cannot be confirmed without DNA. The germline CDR1 and CDR2 sequences are SGHRS and YFSETQ. The CDR3 contains 16 residues. Here the CDR3 reads CASSFFGAANTGELFF. Together with reference TRBV5-1 and TRBJ2-2, the CDR3 gives the full variable domain: KAGVTQTPRYLIKTRGQQVTLSCSPISGHRSVSWYQQTPGQGLQFLFEYFSETQRNKGNFPGRFSGRQFSNSRSEMNVSTLELGDSALYLCASSFFGAANTGELFFGEGSRLTVL.

This chain uses TRBV5-5 with TRBJ1-5. Germline V gene lookup returns CDR1 SGHKS and CDR2 YYEKEE (reference sequence). This CDR3 comprises 13 residues. The chain's CDR3 is CASSLGLNQPQHF.

The chain recombines TRBV6-5 with TRBJ2-7. In germline, CDR1 is MNHEY, CDR2 SVGAGI. CDR3 length equals 16 residues. CDR3 in amino acids: CASSYPLEIGSYEQYF.

This chain links TRBV5-6 with TRBJ2-1; the D gene TCRdb calls, TRBD2, cannot be checked with no DNA. The germline gives CDR1 SGHDT, CDR2 YYEEEE. This CDR3 contains 20 residues. The CDR3 region is CASSPPFLAGGRVLVNEQFF.

This chain uses TRBV20-1 with TRBJ2-5; TCRdb calls TRBD1, which cannot be checked without DNA. CDR3 length equals 12 residues. CDR1 and CDR2 (germline): DFQATT, SNEGSKA (reference sequence). CDR3 protein: CSAWDWEETQYF.

This chain joins TRBV28 and TRBJ2-3; TCRdb picks TRBD1, but there is no DNA to check that call. Germline values: CDR1 MDHEN, CDR2 SYDVKM. This CDR3 has 14 residues. CDR3 amino acids: CASRITRGTDTQYF.